This TCR beta chain was documented in a study of blood T cell repertoires in COVID-19 (dated by TCRdb to the early 2020s). Looking at the study overall: Samples from collaborators originated in the United States, Italy and Spain and spanned both the acute and convalescent phases of COVID-19. HLA class I and class II types, where available, came from metadata supplied by the sample provider rather than from assay-based typing. Subjects who had been exposed to COVID-19, were actively infected with it, or had recovered from it provided the deeply sampled blood TCRbeta repertoires that made up the dataset. The repertoires were released in a freely available public database intended as a resource for research on the immune response to SARS-CoV-2. The samples were drawn from the first 160 participants of the ongoing ImmuneRACE study and from 1,254 subjects provided by 6 global collaborators. The sample metadata nearly always contained a de-identified subject ID, COVID-19 status, age in years and sex. The prospective study material was composed of cDNA or gDNA derived from T cells, B-cell-depleted T cells, or PBMCs. The paper as a whole reports these results and caveats: The amount of clinical and demographic metadata varied by source and participant and was provided uncurated.

The germline V gene yields MRHNA for CDR1 and SNTAGT for CDR2. V sheds 2 bases and J sheds 2 bases, leaving 5 bases between their ends. From the cysteine through the phenylalanine, the CDR3 covers 13 amino acids. Only CDR3 DNA remains: 39 bases, in frame from the first base. TCRbeta CDR3 regions were amplified from genomic DNA by means of the immunoSEQ Assay, a bias-controlled multiplex PCR. The authors' pipeline ran thus. Within the assay, amplification of reference gene primers was used to estimate how many nucleated cells each sample contained. To quantify the absolute abundance of each unique TCRbeta CDR3 rearrangement, sequence reads were collapsed and filtered. For each sample, productive Simpson clonality was calculated as the square root of Simpson's diversity index over productive rearrangements. Held by TCRdb, this immuneACCESS table contains in-frame sequences only and omits some clones. Under half of the omission traces to an unresolved V gene where checked; the cause of the rest is unknown. V, J and clone size were drawn from that table, and D and trimming were deduced from the DNA. Recorded for this sample are around 180,000 clones; roughly 70% of them occurred a single time. Jointly, the top ten make up about 3% of the sample.

The table lists this clone with a count of one. Its antigen has not been determined. The input lacks base qualities; no much larger clone sits a single base away. Collaborating institutions collected whole blood in K2EDTA tubes following their own protocols. For TCRbeta analysis, collaborator samples were shipped as frozen whole blood, as isolated PBMCs, or as DNA extracted from either sample type. Sequencing was done on a sample of peripheral blood. The receptor chain draws on TRBV6-4 and TRBJ2-3, with no D gene named confidently. The sequence came from a woman older than 75 with acute or convalescent COVID-19. The CDR3 is CASSDQHTDTQYF. In nucleotides, the sequence is TGTGCCAGCAGTGACCAACACACAGATACGCAGTATTTT.